Reported below is one T cell receptor (beta chain). Antigen specificity is unknown. Treatment reported: approximately nine-day PBMC culture with coronavirus spike peptide pools or control peptides (ViraFEST assay). The entry originates in a study of vaccination and CD4 T cells after COVID-19. At the level of the study: The interval from dose two to post-vaccine sampling had a median of roughly 72 days, and it ranged from 14 to 241.

The Oncomine TCR Beta short-read assay was what sequenced the DNA obtained from cultured CD4+ T cells. The genomic DNA was obtained from cultured CD4+ T cells by extraction with the QIAamp micro DNA kit. Using its own MiXCR run on the PCR reads, TCRdb lists one record per CDR3 protein. In the table there are about 14,000 distinct CDR3 sequences, 55% of which are singletons. There are 15 residues in the CDR3. Per germline, CDR1 LNHDA and CDR2 SQIVND (reference sequence). Unmatched junction bases numbered 3, after V lost 4 bases and J lost 0 bases. Regarding the study as a whole: Early post-infection timepoints were not included, and relatively few convalescent patients were studied.

The chain combines TRBV19 with TRBJ2-3; TRBD2 agrees at 8 bases. The sample in question was CD4+ T cells from blood, cultured in vitro, obtained before SARS-CoV-2 vaccination. This clonotype was obtained from a human donor who had recovered from COVID-19. The CDR3 is CASSTLAVSTDTQYF. The CDR3 DNA reads as TGTGCCAGTAGTACACTAGCGGTTAGCACAGATACGCAGTATTTT.